The next 19 T cell receptor beta chains were all read from a single sample in a study of blood T cells in healthy people across ages. A second roughly 6 to 11 cycle PCR used barcoded and J-beta primers. TCRdb ran MiXCR on the 5' RACE reads and lists one entry per CDR3 protein. The sample carries approximately 700,000 distinct CDR3 sequences, approximately 29% recorded once. The sequenced material came from blood. These receptors all come from a woman of 80 years or more in good health.

As regards this clonotype: A read error is possible here, since a much larger clone lies one base away. The gene calls are TRBV7-9 and TRBJ1-2; D might be TRBD1 (5 bases). This CDR3 region has 13 residues. Germline V gene sequence: CDR1 SEHNR, CDR2 FQNEAQ (reference sequence). The CDR3 reads CTSSPKQDYGYTF. The DNA for the CDR3 is TGTACCAGCAGCCCTAAACAGGACTATGGCTACACCTTC.

The CDR3 loop reads CASSLVGDRGMSQHF. The CDR3, as DNA: TGTGCCAGCAGCTTAGTGGGAGACAGGGGGATGTCCCAGCATTTT. This chain links TRBV7-2 with TRBJ1-5; 9 bases line up with TRBD1. J lost 11 bases, V lost 1 base, and 9 bases had no gene match. The CDR3 is made up of 15 amino acids. Germline V lookup: CDR1 SGHTA, CDR2 FQGNSA.

The V and J genes are TRBV12-3 or TRBV12-4 and TRBJ1-1, with D tentatively TRBD1 (5 bases). V was trimmed by 2 bases and J by 0 bases, leaving 16 bases between them. This CDR3 is 17 amino acids long. The CDR3 nucleotides read TGTGCCAGCAGTTTAAAGGGGATAGGACTGATGAACACTGAAGCTTTCTTT. This translates into CASSLKGIGLMNTEAFF.

A note on this clonotype: A read error is possible here, since a much larger clone lies one base away. The V and J genes are TRBV20-1 and TRBJ2-5; 7 bases fit TRBD1. The CDR3 length is 13 residues. With 6 bases clipped from V and 4 bases from J, the junction kept 8 bases outside the gene matches. Germline CDR1 and CDR2: DFQATT and SNEGSKA (reference sequence). CDR3 in DNA: TGCAGTGCCAACCTAGGGGGCACAGAGACCCAGTACTTC. This sequence encodes CSANLGGTETQYF.

The rearrangement joins TRBV3-1 to TRBJ2-7; D not resolved. The last part of the DNA fits TRBJ2-5 better; the J call may be wrong. CDR1 is LGHDT, CDR2 YNNKEL, per germline (reference sequence). This CDR3 is 13 amino acids long. The CDR3: CASSQARSETQYF. The CDR3 DNA reads TGTGCCAGCAGCCAAGCCAGGAGCGAGACCCAGTACTTC.

In this sample, this clonotype turned up a few times. The junction departs from germline at one end; a sequencing error may be responsible. This chain connects TRBV28 to TRBJ2-5, with 11 bases fitting TRBD1. This CDR3 contains 17 residues. Germline V gene sequence: CDR1 MDHEN, CDR2 SYDVKM. CDR3 loop: CANSLDLGQGAGEAQYF. CDR3 sequence (DNA): TGTGCCAACAGTTTAGATCTAGGACAGGGGGCCGGAGAGGCCCAGTACTTC.

This clonotype was observed a handful of times. V gene TRBV12-3 or TRBV12-4 combines with J gene TRBJ1-1, with D maybe TRBD1 (6 bases). V gave up 5 bases and J gave up 12 bases, with 16 bases separating them. The CDR3 is made up of 12 amino acids. The CDR3, as DNA: TGTGCCAGCAGTAATACAGGGTCTGATCCTTTCTTT. It encodes CASSNTGSDPFF.

At least ten counts were recorded for this clonotype. V and J are TRBV28 and TRBJ1-1, with 8 positions matching TRBD1. The CDR3 sequence is 14 residues long. Trimming removed 5 bases from V and 8 bases from J; junction bases left unmatched: 10. Germline-derived CDR1 and CDR2 are MDHEN and SYDVKM. CDR3 in amino acids: CASSHLDRAVEAFF. CDR3 DNA: TGTGCCAGCAGTCACCTGGACAGGGCCGTAGAAGCTTTCTTT.

This clonotype has just a few counts. The chain's CDR3 is CASSYARGNTEAFF. In nucleotides, the CDR3 is TGTGCCAGCAGTTACGCCAGGGGGAACACTGAAGCTTTCTTT. The chain combines TRBV6-2 or TRBV6-3 with TRBJ1-1; possibly TRBD1 for D (6 bases). The CDR3 sequence is 14 residues long. Deletions cut 2 bases from V and 1 base from J, with 8 bases between. CDR1 is MNHEY, CDR2 SVGEGT, per germline.

The chain couples TRBV5-6 to TRBJ1-6; 9 positions agree with TRBD1. V shed 2 bases, J shed 0 bases, and the junction held 6 bases outside the gene matches. This CDR3 has 18 amino acids. Germline V CDR1 and CDR2: SGHDT, YYEEEE. CDR3 sequence (DNA): TGTGCCAGCAGCTTTGGACAGGGGCCCAGCTCCTATAATTCACCCCTCCACTTT. Translated, it gives CASSFGQGPSSYNSPLHF.

The chain joins TRBV30 to TRBJ1-3, with a tentative D call TRBD1 (5 bases). The CDR3 has 15 residues. V was trimmed by 1 base and J by 4 bases, leaving 14 bases between them. Germline V gene data show CDR1 as GTSNPN and CDR2 as SVGIG (reference sequence). The CDR3 is CAWSESGTSGNTIYF. The DNA of the CDR3 is TGTGCCTGGAGTGAGTCCGGGACTTCGGGAAACACCATATATTTT.

This clonotype showed up many times. The rearrangement joins TRBV30 to TRBJ2-1, with D hard to call. Germline V gives CDR1 GTSNPN, CDR2 SVGIG (reference sequence). The length of the CDR3 is 13 residues. The V and J ends lost 0 bases and 5 bases respectively, with 8 bases between them. DNA of the CDR3: TGTGCCTGGAGTGTAGCCTATAACAATGAGCAGTTCTTC. It yields the protein CAWSVAYNNEQFF.

About this clonotype itself: Just one base apart from a much larger clone, this may be a read error. This rearrangement joins TRBV9 to TRBJ2-4; D possibly corresponds to TRBD2 (5 bases). Germline lookup yields CDR1 SGDLS and CDR2 YYNGEE. This CDR3 is 16 amino acids long. This CDR3 reads CAGSVDPSTTKNIQYF. The DNA for the CDR3 is TGTGCCGGCAGCGTAGATCCTAGCACGACCAAAAACATTCAGTACTTC.

This clonotype was detected ten times or more. The rearrangement links TRBV20-1 to TRBJ1-5; D not resolved. Germline V CDR1 and CDR2: DFQATT, SNEGSKA (reference sequence). The CDR3 spans 14 residues. V was pared by 2 bases and J by 4 bases, with 12 bases between. In DNA, the CDR3 is TGCAGTGCTAGACGAGCGTCGGGGAATCAGCCCCAGCATTTT. Protein product: CSARRASGNQPQHF.

A word on this clonotype: Just one base apart from a much larger clone, this may be a read error. This chain uses TRBV9 with TRBJ2-7; 7 bases map to TRBD2. The V and J ends lost 0 bases and 8 bases, in that order; junction bases with no gene match: 8. The CDR3 loop spans 14 amino acids. The V gene's germline CDR1 is SGDLS and CDR2 YYNGEE. CDR3 DNA: TGTGCCAGCAGCGTAGGTGGGGGAGGGACGAAGCAGTACTTC. Protein: CASSVGGGGTKQYF.

Notes on this clonotype: A much larger clonotype is one base distant, so this may be a read error. The chain uses TRBV7-9 and TRBJ2-5, with TRBD2 matching over 11 bases. The germline CDR1 and CDR2 sequences are SEHNR and FQNEAQ (reference sequence). The CDR3 runs to 15 residues. Trimming at V came to 2 bases and at J to 11 bases, leaving 10 bases not matched to a gene. CDR3 sequence (DNA): TGTGCCAGCAGCTTATCGGGACTAGCGGATGATGAGCAGTACTTC. Protein sequence: CASSLSGLADDEQYF.

About this clonotype itself: Germline and junction disagree at one end, which may indicate a read error. The rearrangement uses TRBV6-6 and TRBJ1-5; D might be TRBD1 (6 bases). CDR1 and CDR2 from the germline V gene are MNHNY and SVGAGI (reference sequence). The CDR3 has 17 amino acids. CDR3 coding DNA: TGTGCCAGCAGTCAGGCCCTAGGGGGTTGGGGAAATCAGCCCCGGCATTTT. Its translation is CASSQALGGWGNQPRHF.

This clonotype was seen repeatedly, ten times or more. V and J are TRBV7-8 and TRBJ2-7; TRBD1 agrees at 9 bases. Unmatched junction bases numbered 6, after V lost 3 bases and J lost 3 bases. CDR3 length: 15 amino acids. CDR1 and CDR2 (germline): SGHVS, FQNEAQ. The CDR3 nucleotides read TGTGCCAGCAGCTTTATTCGGGACAGGGTCTACGAGCAGTACTTC. Residues: CASSFIRDRVYEQYF.

This clonotype showed up many times. V is TRBV28 and J is TRBJ2-7; 7 nucleotides match TRBD1. Germline V CDR1 and CDR2: MDHEN, SYDVKM. J gave up 3 bases and V 9 bases, and 5 bases lay outside the gene matches. There are 12 residues in the CDR3. CDR3 loop: CASWDSRYEQYF. Here the CDR3 DNA reads TGTGCCAGTTGGGACAGTCGCTACGAGCAGTACTTC.